A selection of T cell receptor beta chains follows, all from one sample in a study of cytomegalovirus exposure and HLA in healthy donors. This table comes from immunoSEQ multiplex PCR, and its TCRdb copy is limited to in-frame clones, with some not included. The sample holds about 190,000 clones, about 76% seen once. Sequencing was carried out using PBMCs. These receptors came from a woman aged 45 to 65 in good health and CMV-seronegative. Both conserved end residues are part of each CDR3. The order of the fields is clone size, D gene, J gene, V gene, CDR3 DNA, CDR3 protein. The D gene is left open where the match is weak. Only part of the rows carry a size: once, few, many, or a class if the clone is expanded.

>-|TRBD2|TRBJ2-3|TRBV7-2
TGTGCCAGCAGCTGGACTAGCGGGAATACAGATACGCAGTATTTT
CASSWTSGNTDTQYF
>-|-|TRBJ1-2|TRBV6-5
TGTGCCAGCAGTTACTCACGGGGGAACTATGGCTACACCTTC
CASSYSRGNYGYTF
>few|-|TRBJ2-2|TRBV6-5
TGTGCCAGCACGAAAGGGGCCGCCGGGGAGCTGTTTTTT
CASTKGAAGELFF
>-|-|TRBJ1-2|TRBV27
TGTGCCAGCAGTTTATCGGTCCGGGTCCGGGAGGGCTACACCTTC
CASSLSVRVREGYTF
>-|TRBD2|TRBJ2-1|TRBV9
TGTGCCAGCGCCGACGGGACTAGCGGGGGTTCCTACAATGAGCAGTTCTTC
CASADGTSGGSYNEQFF
>once|-|TRBJ1-3|TRBV28
TGTGCCAGCAGCGGAAGGGAGGCTGGAAACACCATATATTTT
CASSGREAGNTIYF
>-|-|TRBJ1-2|TRBV4-3
TGCGCCAGCAGCCAAGCCGCCGGGATGCGAGGCTACACCTTC
CASSQAAGMRGYTF
>-|TRBD2|TRBJ2-5|TRBV9
TGTGCCAGCAGCGTAGAAGGAAGCGGGAGCCAGACCCAGTACTTC
CASSVEGSGSQTQYF
>-|-|TRBJ1-5|TRBV6-1
TGTGCCAGCAGTGAACGCAAACAGGGAAATCAGCCCCAGCATTTT
CASSERKQGNQPQHF
>-|-|TRBJ1-1|TRBV29-1
TGCAGCGGGAGACAGACAAACACTGAAGCTTTCTTT
CSGRQTNTEAFF
>-|-|TRBJ1-6|TRBV15
TGTGCCACCAGCAGTAACAGTAATAATTCACCCCTCCACTTT
CATSSNSNNSPLHF
>once|-|TRBJ1-1|TRBV14
TGTGCCAGCAGCCAAGATCGGACTGGGGGGGTACTTGAAGCTTTCTTT
CASSQDRTGGVLEAFF
>-|-|TRBJ2-2|TRBV4-1
TGCGCCAGCAGCGAGACCTGGGGCGCTGCGAACACCGGGGAGCTGTTTTTT
CASSETWGAANTGELFF
>-|TRBD2|TRBJ2-3|TRBV7-2
TGTGCCAGCAGCTTAGATTCGGGGGGTCCCTCCTCTAGCACAGATACGCAGTATTTT
CASSLDSGGPSSSTDTQYF
>once|-|TRBJ2-2|TRBV7-2
TGTGCCAGCAGCTTTTCAGCGGAAAACACCGGGGAGCTGTTTTTT
CASSFSAENTGELFF
>-|TRBD2|TRBJ2-5|TRBV9
TGTGCCAGCAGCGCGTCTCTAGCGGGAGGGCGGGAGACCCAGTACTTC
CASSASLAGGRETQYF
>-|TRBD2|TRBJ2-1|TRBV9
TGTGCCAGCAGCGTAGAGGGAGGGAGAGGCAATGAGCAGTTCTTC
CASSVEGGRGNEQFF
>-|-|TRBJ2-3|TRBV28
TGTGCCAGCAGTTCGACTAGGTCTACAGATACGCAGTATTTT
CASSSTRSTDTQYF
>-|TRBD2|TRBJ2-7|TRBV4-2
TGTGCCAGCAGCCCCGACCCCCTTGCTAGCGGAACCCCCTACGAGCAGTACTTC
CASSPDPLASGTPYEQYF
>-|TRBD1|TRBJ1-1|TRBV30
TGTGCCTGGAGTGGCAGGGGGTTCACTGAAGCTTTCTTT
CAWSGRGFTEAFF
>once|-|TRBJ2-5|TRBV7-9
TGTGCCAGCAGCCCTGCTGGAGGGCTAAGAGAGACCCAGTACTTC
CASSPAGGLRETQYF
>-|-|TRBJ1-1|TRBV4-2
TGTGCCAGCAGCCAAGATGGCATCGGGAGTGAAGCTTTCTTT
CASSQDGIGSEAFF
>-|TRBD2|TRBJ2-3|TRBV30
TGTGCCTGGGGGGCTAGCGGGAGGGCAGATACGCAGTATTTT
CAWGASGRADTQYF
>-|-|TRBJ1-2|TRBV28
TGTGCCAGCAGGCCAGGGTGGCAGGGAAGTGGCTACACCTTC
CASRPGWQGSGYTF
>few|-|TRBJ1-2|TRBV6-5
TGTGCCAGTCTGGGGGAGGATGGCTACACCTTC
CASLGEDGYTF
>-|-|TRBJ2-1|TRBV7-6
TGTGCCAGCAGCGCGGCCGGGAGCTTAAACAATGAGCAGTTCTTC
CASSAAGSLNNEQFF
>-|-|TRBJ2-7|TRBV2
TGTGCCAGCACATTACAGGGCTACGAGCAGTACTTC
CASTLQGYEQYF
>-|-|TRBJ1-2|TRBV7-6
TGTGCCAGCAGCTTAGTGGACAGAGATCCTAACTATGGCTACACCTTC
CASSLVDRDPNYGYTF
>-|TRBD1|TRBJ2-1|TRBV7-3
TGTGCCAGCAGTAAACAGGGGGCGCGCAATGAGCAGTTCTTC
CASSKQGARNEQFF
>-|-|TRBJ1-3|TRBV29-1
TGCAGCGTTGAAGACCCCGCCGGGAACACCATATATTTT
CSVEDPAGNTIYF
>-|TRBD2|TRBJ2-5|TRBV9
TGTGCCAGCAGCGTAGGTGGGACTAGCGGGAGGAAGGGAGAGACCCAGTACTTC
CASSVGGTSGRKGETQYF
>-|TRBD2|TRBJ2-5|TRBV5-4
TGTGCCAGCAGCTTGCCGGGACTAGCGGGACAAGAGACCCAGTACTTC
CASSLPGLAGQETQYF
>once|-|TRBJ1-5|TRBV28
TGTGCCAGCAGTTTGTGGGGGCCTAGCAATCAGCCCCAGCATTTT
CASSLWGPSNQPQHF
>-|-|TRBJ2-3|TRBV7-2
TGTGCCAGCAGCTCCCTGGAGACCACAGATACGCAGTATTTT
CASSSLETTDTQYF
>-|TRBD2|TRBJ2-1|TRBV9
TGTGCCAGCAGCGTAGTAGGGGTAGCCCGTCTAGCGGGACTAGCAGCCAATGAGCAGTTCTTC
CASSVVGVARLAGLAANEQFF
>-|-|TRBJ1-1|TRBV5-1
TGCGCCAGCAGCTTGGTTCAGGCGAACACTGAAGCTTTCTTT
CASSLVQANTEAFF
>-|-|TRBJ2-7|TRBV5-6
TGTGCCAGCAGCTTCTTGGGATTACTAGGCGAGCAGTACTTC
CASSFLGLLGEQYF
>-|-|TRBJ2-3|TRBV7-3
TGTGCCAGCAGCTCCCGAGGGGGACCAGATACGCAGTATTTT
CASSSRGGPDTQYF
>once|-|TRBJ1-4|TRBV6-5
TGTGCCAGCAGTTACTCCGGGGGGGGCAATGAAAAACTGTTTTTT
CASSYSGGGNEKLFF
>-|TRBD1|TRBJ1-2|TRBV28
TGTGCCACCTTACAGGGGGCAATCTATGGCTACACCTTC
CATLQGAIYGYTF
>-|TRBD1|TRBJ2-1|TRBV4-3
TGCGCCAGCAGCCAAGAATTGGGACAGGGAGGAGGGGTTTACAATGAGCAGTTCTTC
CASSQELGQGGGVYNEQFF
>-|TRBD1|TRBJ1-2|TRBV6-1
TGTGCCAGCAGTACGGGACAGTTTGGGGCTCGGGGCTACACCTTC
CASSTGQFGARGYTF
>once|TRBD2|TRBJ2-3|TRBV5-4
TGTGCCAGCAGCCTCCGACTAGCGGGAGGCCCAGATACGCAGTATTTT
CASSLRLAGGPDTQYF
>-|TRBD2|TRBJ2-1|TRBV29-1
TGCAGCGTTAGCGGGAGGCTTTACAATGAGCAGTTCTTC
CSVSGRLYNEQFF
>once|TRBD2|TRBJ2-5|TRBV15
TGTGCCACCAGCAGAGTTCAGGGAGGGCAAGAGACCCAGTACTTC
CATSRVQGGQETQYF
>-|-|TRBJ1-6|TRBV5-1
TGCGCCAGCAGCATACAGGGTGATAATTCACCCCTCCACTTT
CASSIQGDNSPLHF
>-|-|TRBJ1-1|TRBV15
TGTGCCACCAGCAGAGGCGTCTCAATAAACACTGAAGCTTTCTTT
CATSRGVSINTEAFF
>few|TRBD2|TRBJ2-3|TRBV14
TGTGCCAGCAGCCGAGGACTAGCGGGGGGCCCCTTAGGGACAGATACGCAGTATTTT
CASSRGLAGGPLGTDTQYF
>-|TRBD1|TRBJ2-7|TRBV4-1
TGCGCCAGCAGCCAAGTGGGTATTCAGGGGGATGGATACGAGCAGTACTTC
CASSQVGIQGDGYEQYF
>-|TRBD2|TRBJ2-3|TRBV9
TGTGCCAGCAGCCAAACGGGGGGGATGGGAGATACGCAGTATTTT
CASSQTGGMGDTQYF
>once|TRBD1|TRBJ2-7|TRBV5-1
TGCGCCAGCAGCTTGGAGACAGGGACCTCCTACGAGCAGTACTTC
CASSLETGTSYEQYF
>-|TRBD1|TRBJ2-5|TRBV5-8
TGTGCCAGCAGCTGGGACAGAAAAGAGACCCAGTACTTC
CASSWDRKETQYF
>-|TRBD2|TRBJ2-5|TRBV5-1
TGCGCCAGCAGACCAACTAGCGGGGTTCGCGAGGGCCAGTACTTC
CASRPTSGVREGQYF
>-|TRBD1|TRBJ2-7|TRBV6-6
TGTGCCAGCAGTCCACCTAGACAGGGGGCCCACGAGCAGTACTTC
CASSPPRQGAHEQYF
>-|TRBD1|TRBJ2-7|TRBV28
TGTGCCAGCCCCCCCTCCCCCCGTGGACAGGGGCAGAACGAGCAGTACTTC
CASPPSPRGQGQNEQYF